The 7 T cell receptor beta chains below all came from one sample that was sequenced in a study of Ad26.COV2.S vaccination and SARS-CoV-2 variants. The treatment here: about 20 received Ad26.COV2.S at low or high dose, single or two shots; about 5 received placebo; per-sample allocation not given. The samples date from day 63 after the first vaccine or placebo injection. Some clones are missing from TCRdb's copy, which holds only in-frame ones; the method was immunoSEQ multiplex PCR. Of roughly 680,000 clones listed, around 89% are singletons. The sample was peripheral blood, taken in a trial of Ad26.COV2.S vaccine versus placebo. Receptors originate from a person aged 18-65 years who received the Ad26.COV2.S COVID-19 vaccine or a placebo.

The gene calls are TRBV2 and TRBJ2-7; perhaps D is TRBD1 or TRBD2 (5 bases each). Germline CDR1 and CDR2: SNHLY and FYNNEI. V lost 8 bases, J lost 6 bases, and 20 bases lay in between. This CDR3 spans 14 amino acids. Written as DNA, the CDR3 is TGTGCCAGCGCCGGAGAAGAGGGGTCCCCCGAGCAGTACTTC. It yields the protein CASAGEEGSPEQYF.

This chain joins TRBV7-9 and TRBJ2-1; 8 bases fit TRBD2. The CDR3 runs to 17 residues. Trimming at V came to 1 base and at J to 5 bases, leaving 10 bases not matched to a gene. Germline V gene lookup returns CDR1 SEHNR and CDR2 FQNEAQ (reference sequence). CDR3 coding DNA: TGTGCCAGCAGCTTAGGCGGGAGGTTCCAATTTAACAATGAGCAGTTCTTC. Translation gives CASSLGGRFQFNNEQFF.

This chain connects TRBV9 to TRBJ2-2; 9 nucleotides agree with TRBD1. Germline V CDR1 and CDR2: SGDLS, YYNGEE. The CDR3 is 16 residues long. V trimming: 3 bases; J trimming: 2 bases; junction bases outside the gene matches: 5. CDR3 nucleotide sequence: TGTGCCAGCAGCGATGGGGGACAGGGTAACACCGGGGAGCTGTTTTTT. This codes for CASSDGGQGNTGELFF.

The genes are TRBV6-5 and TRBJ2-6; 7 nucleotides line up with TRBD1. The CDR3 has 14 amino acids. V trimming: 6 bases; J trimming: 4 bases; junction bases outside the gene matches: 3. Germline CDR1 and CDR2: MNHEY and SVGAGI. CDR3 residues: CASRQGNGANVLTF. The CDR3 bases are TGTGCCAGCAGACAGGGGAACGGGGCCAACGTCCTGACTTTC.

The J gene is TRBJ1-2, the V gene TRBV18; no firm D call. With 1 base removed from V and 0 bases from J, the gap between germline ends came to 12 bases. This CDR3 is 16 amino acids long. The germline CDR1 and CDR2 sequences are KGHSH and LQKENI. For the CDR3, the DNA is TGTGCCAGCTCACCACGTGTTACAGAGACTAACTATGGCTACACCTTC. It encodes CASSPRVTETNYGYTF.

The rearrangement links TRBV25-1 to TRBJ1-4, with D hard to call. V lost 8 bases and J lost 6, with 16 bases in between. This CDR3 spans 14 amino acids. Germline V gives CDR1 MGHDK, CDR2 SYGVNS. The DNA of the CDR3 is TGTGCCAGCGATCATTATCAAAGAGATGAAAAACTGTTTTTT. Its protein is CASDHYQRDEKLFF.

V gene TRBV5-1 combines with J gene TRBJ2-1, with a weak D call TRBD1 (5 bases). Trimming took 0 bases from V and 6 from J, leaving 16 bases between them. Germline V lookup: CDR1 SGHRS, CDR2 YFSETQ. CDR3 length: 16 amino acids. CDR3 DNA: TGCGCCAGCAGCTTGGGGGGCCCCCCCTCACTCAATGAGCAGTTCTTC. Encoded protein: CASSLGGPPSLNEQFF.